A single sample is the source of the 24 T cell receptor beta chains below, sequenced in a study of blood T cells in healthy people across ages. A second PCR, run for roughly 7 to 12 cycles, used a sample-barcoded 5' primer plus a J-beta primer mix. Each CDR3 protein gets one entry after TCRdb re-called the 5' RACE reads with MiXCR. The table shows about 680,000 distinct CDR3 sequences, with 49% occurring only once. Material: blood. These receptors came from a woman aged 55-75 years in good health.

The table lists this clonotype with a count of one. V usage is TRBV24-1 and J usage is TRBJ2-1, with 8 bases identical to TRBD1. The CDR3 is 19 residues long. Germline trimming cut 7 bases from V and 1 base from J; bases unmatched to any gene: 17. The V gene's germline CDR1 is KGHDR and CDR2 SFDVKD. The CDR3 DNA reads TGTGCCACCAGGGGGACCGGGACAGGCCCGGTAAGGTCCTACAATGAGCAGTTCTTC. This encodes CATRGTGTGPVRSYNEQFF.

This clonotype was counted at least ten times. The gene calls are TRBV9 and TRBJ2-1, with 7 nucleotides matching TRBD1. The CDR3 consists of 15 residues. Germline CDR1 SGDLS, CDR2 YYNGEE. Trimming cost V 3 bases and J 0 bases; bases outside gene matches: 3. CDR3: CASSARDSSYNEQFF. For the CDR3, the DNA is TGTGCCAGCAGCGCCCGGGACAGCTCCTACAATGAGCAGTTCTTC.

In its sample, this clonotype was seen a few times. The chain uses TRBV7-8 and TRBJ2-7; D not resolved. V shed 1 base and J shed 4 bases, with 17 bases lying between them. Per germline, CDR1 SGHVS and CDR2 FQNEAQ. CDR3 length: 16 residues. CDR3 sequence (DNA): TGTGCCAGCAGCTTAGTGAACTTTCTCCCTGGGTACGAGCAGTACTTC. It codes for CASSLVNFLPGYEQYF.

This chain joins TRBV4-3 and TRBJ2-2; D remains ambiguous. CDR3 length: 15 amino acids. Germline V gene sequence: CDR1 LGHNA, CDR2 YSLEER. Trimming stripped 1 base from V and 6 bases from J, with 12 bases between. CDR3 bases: TGCGCCAGCAGCCAAGGTTCAGCTATCCCCGGGGAGCTGTTTTTT. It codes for CASSQGSAIPGELFF.

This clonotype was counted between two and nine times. CDR3 amino acids: CSVPTGLAGFKTQYF. CDR3 bases: TGCAGCGTTCCTACCGGACTAGCGGGGTTCAAGACCCAGTACTTC. The chain employs TRBV29-1 and TRBJ2-5; 12 bases match TRBD2. This CDR3 has 15 residues. V lost 5 bases and J lost 6; bases outside the gene matches: 10. Germline-derived CDR1 and CDR2 are SQVTM and ANQGSEA.

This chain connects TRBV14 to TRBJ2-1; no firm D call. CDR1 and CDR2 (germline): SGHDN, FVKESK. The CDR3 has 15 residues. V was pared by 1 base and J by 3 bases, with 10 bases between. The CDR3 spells CASSQVVGRYNEQFF. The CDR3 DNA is TGTGCCAGCAGCCAAGTAGTAGGGCGCTACAATGAGCAGTTCTTC.

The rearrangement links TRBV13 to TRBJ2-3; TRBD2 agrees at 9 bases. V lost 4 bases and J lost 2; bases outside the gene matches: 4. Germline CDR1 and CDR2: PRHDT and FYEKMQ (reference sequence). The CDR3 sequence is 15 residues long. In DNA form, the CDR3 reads TGTGCCAGCAGCTATAGCGGGGGATCCACAGATACGCAGTATTTT. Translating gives CASSYSGGSTDTQYF.

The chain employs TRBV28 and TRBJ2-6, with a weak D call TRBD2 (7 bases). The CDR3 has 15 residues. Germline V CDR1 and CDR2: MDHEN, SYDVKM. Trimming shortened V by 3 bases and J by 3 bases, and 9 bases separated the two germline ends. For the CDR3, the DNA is TGTGCCAGCAGTTTCGGGGGGCTTGGGGCCAACGTCCTGACTTTC. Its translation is CASSFGGLGANVLTF.

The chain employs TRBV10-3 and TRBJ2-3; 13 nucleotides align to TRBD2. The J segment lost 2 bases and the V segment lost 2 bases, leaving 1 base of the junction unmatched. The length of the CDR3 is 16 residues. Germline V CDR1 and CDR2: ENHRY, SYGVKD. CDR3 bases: TGTGCCATCAGTGAGGGGACTAGCGGGATCACAGATACGCAGTATTTT. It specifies CAISEGTSGITDTQYF.

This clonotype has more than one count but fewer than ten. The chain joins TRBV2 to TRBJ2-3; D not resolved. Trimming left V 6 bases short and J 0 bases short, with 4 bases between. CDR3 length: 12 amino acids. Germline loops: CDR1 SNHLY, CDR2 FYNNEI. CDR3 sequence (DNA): TGTGCCAGCAGGGAAAGCACAGATACGCAGTATTTT. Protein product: CASRESTDTQYF.

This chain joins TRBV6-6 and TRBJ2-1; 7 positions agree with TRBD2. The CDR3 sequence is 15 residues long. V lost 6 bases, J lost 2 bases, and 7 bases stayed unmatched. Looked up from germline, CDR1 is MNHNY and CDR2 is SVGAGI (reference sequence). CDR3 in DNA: TGTGCCAGCAGGATGAGCGGGGTCACCTACAATGAGCAGTTCTTC. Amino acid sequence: CASRMSGVTYNEQFF.

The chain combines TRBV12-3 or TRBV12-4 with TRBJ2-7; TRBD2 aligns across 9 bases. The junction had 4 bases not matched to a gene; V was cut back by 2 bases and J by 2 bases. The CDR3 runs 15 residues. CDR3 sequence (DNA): TGTGCCAGCAGTTTACCTCTAGCGGGACCCTACGAGCAGTACTTC. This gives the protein CASSLPLAGPYEQYF.

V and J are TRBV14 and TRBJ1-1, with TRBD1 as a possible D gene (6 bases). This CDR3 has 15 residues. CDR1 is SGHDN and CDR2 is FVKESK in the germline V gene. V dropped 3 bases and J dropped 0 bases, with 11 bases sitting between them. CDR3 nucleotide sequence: TGTGCCAGCAGCCATTGGACAGAGTTGAACACTGAAGCTTTCTTT. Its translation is CASSHWTELNTEAFF.

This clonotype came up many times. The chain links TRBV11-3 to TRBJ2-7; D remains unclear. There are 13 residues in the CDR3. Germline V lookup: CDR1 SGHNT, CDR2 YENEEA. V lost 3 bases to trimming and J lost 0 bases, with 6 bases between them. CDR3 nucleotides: TGTGCCAGCAGCTTCTCCAGCTCCTACGAGCAGTACTTC. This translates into CASSFSSSYEQYF.

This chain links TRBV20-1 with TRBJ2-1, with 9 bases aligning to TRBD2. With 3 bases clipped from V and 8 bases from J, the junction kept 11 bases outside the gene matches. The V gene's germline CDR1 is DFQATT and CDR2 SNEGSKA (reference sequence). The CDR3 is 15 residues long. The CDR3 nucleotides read TGCAGTGCTAGCTCGTCGGGACTAGCTTTCGATGAGCAGTTCTTC. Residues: CSASSSGLAFDEQFF.

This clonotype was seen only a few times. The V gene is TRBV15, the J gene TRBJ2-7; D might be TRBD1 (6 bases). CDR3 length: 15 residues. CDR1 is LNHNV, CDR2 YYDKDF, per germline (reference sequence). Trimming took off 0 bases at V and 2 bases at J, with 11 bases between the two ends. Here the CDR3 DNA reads TGTGCCACCAGCAGAGACAGACAGGCTACCTACGAGCAGTACTTC. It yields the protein CATSRDRQATYEQYF. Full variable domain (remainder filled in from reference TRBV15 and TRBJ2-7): DAMVIQNPRYQVTQFGKPVTLSCSQTLNHNVMYWYQQKSSQAPKLLFHYYDKDFNNEADTPDNFQSRRPNTSFCFLDIRSPGLGDTAMYLCATSRDRQATYEQYFGPGTRLTVT.

CDR3 amino acids: CASSLGTSSEETQYF. The DNA for the CDR3 is TGCGCCAGCAGCTTGGGGACTAGCAGCGAAGAGACCCAGTACTTC. The V gene is TRBV5-1, the J gene TRBJ2-5, with TRBD2 identical over 8 bases. Unmatched junction bases numbered 4, after V lost 0 bases and J lost 3 bases. The CDR3 extends over 15 amino acids. Germline-derived CDR1 and CDR2 are SGHRS and YFSETQ.

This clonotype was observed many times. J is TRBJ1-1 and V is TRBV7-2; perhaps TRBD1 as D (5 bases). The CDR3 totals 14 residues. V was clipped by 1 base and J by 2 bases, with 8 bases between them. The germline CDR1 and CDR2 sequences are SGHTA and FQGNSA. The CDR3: CASSLVGGNTEAFF. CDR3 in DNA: TGTGCCAGCAGCTTAGTGGGGGGTAACACTGAAGCTTTCTTT.

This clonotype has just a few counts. Here the CDR3 DNA reads TGCAGTGCTAGAGATAGTGAGATAGCCAAAAACATTCAGTACTTC. Translation gives CSARDSEIAKNIQYF. This chain links TRBV20-1 with TRBJ2-4; D is undetermined. V was pared by 0 bases and J by 0 bases, with 9 bases between. This CDR3 is 15 amino acids long. Germline CDR1 and CDR2: DFQATT and SNEGSKA (reference sequence).

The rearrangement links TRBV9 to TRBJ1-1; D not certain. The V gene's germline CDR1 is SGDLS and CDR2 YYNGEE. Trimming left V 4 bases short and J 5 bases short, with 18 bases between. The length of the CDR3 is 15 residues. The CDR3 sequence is CASSPQRGLRTEAFF. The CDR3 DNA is TGTGCCAGCAGCCCCCAACGGGGTCTGAGGACTGAAGCTTTCTTT.

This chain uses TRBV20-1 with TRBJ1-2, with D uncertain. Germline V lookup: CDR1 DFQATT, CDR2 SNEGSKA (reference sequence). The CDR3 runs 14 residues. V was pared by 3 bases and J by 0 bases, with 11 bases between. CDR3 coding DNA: TGCAGTGCTAGCAAGGAGGGATCTAACTATGGCTACACCTTC. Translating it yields CSASKEGSNYGYTF.

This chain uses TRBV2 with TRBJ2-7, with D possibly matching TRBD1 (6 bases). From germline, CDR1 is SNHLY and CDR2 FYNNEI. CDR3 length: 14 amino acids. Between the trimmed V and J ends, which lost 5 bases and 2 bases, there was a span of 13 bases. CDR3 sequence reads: CASSLGGFPYEQYF. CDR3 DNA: TGTGCCAGCAGTCTAGGGGGTTTTCCCTACGAGCAGTACTTC.

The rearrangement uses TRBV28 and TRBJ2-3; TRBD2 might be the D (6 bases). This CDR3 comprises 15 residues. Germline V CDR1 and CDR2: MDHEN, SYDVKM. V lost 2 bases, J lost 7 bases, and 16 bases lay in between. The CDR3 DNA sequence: TGTGCCAGCAGTTTACCGATCGGGGGATTAAATACGCAGTATTTT. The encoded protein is CASSLPIGGLNTQYF.

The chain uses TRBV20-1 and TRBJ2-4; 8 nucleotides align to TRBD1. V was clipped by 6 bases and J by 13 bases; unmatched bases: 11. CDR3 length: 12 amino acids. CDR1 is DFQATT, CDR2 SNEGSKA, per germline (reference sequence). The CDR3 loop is CSARTGTCRQYF. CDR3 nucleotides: TGCAGTGCGCGGACAGGGACCTGCAGGCAGTACTTC.